This entry is about one T cell receptor (beta chain). Its target is unknown. Treatment reported: around 19 received Ad26.COV2.S at low or high dose, single or two shots; 5 received placebo; per-sample allocation not given. Material that was analyzed had been drawn on day 63 after the first vaccine or placebo injection. Expression of Wuhan-strain SARS-CoV-2 spike came from the Ad26 vector that formed the vaccine. Data came from immunoSEQ multiplex PCR; TCRdb stores just in-frame clones and leaves some out. The sample shows around 450,000 clones, 80% to 95% of them seen only once. The sample comes from a study of Ad26.COV2.S vaccination and SARS-CoV-2 variants. General study findings and limits: Substantial post-vaccination breadth of spike-specific CD8+ and CD4+ T cell responses was reported.

CDR1 SGHNT and CDR2 YYREEE come from the germline V gene (reference sequence). The CDR3 has 13 residues. The germline V and J ends were trimmed by 3 bases and 7 bases, with 13 bases remaining between them. The sequencing used peripheral blood, collected in a trial of Ad26.COV2.S vaccine versus placebo. The source is a person aged 18-60 years who received the Ad26.COV2.S COVID-19 vaccine or a placebo. This chain connects TRBV5-4 to TRBJ1-1, with D maybe TRBD1 (5 bases). CDR3 nucleotide sequence: TGTGCCAGCAGCTCCGGGGCGGGCATTGAAGCTTTCTTT. This encodes CASSSGAGIEAFF.